This is a list of T cell receptor beta chains from one sample in a study of blood T cell repertoires in COVID-19. Sequencing was performed with immunoSEQ multiplex PCR; in TCRdb, only in-frame clones are kept and a portion is missing. The sample carries 75,000 to 100,000 clones, nearly 85% recorded once. The specimen sequenced was peripheral blood. The receptors stem from an elderly woman with acute or convalescent COVID-19. Both conserved end residues are part of each CDR3. A D gene is named only where the DNA matches it firmly. Rows may omit the clone size; those that give it use once, few, many or a size class.

J | D | size | V | CDR3 | DNA
TRBJ2-7 | TRBD2 | NA | TRBV15 | CATSREGSGGGEQYF | TGTGCCACCAGCAGAGAAGGTAGTGGGGGGGGCGAGCAGTACTTC
TRBJ2-1 | TRBD2 | NA | TRBV6-1 | CASSEVGAGARNEQFF | TGTGCCAGCAGTGAAGTGGGAGCGGGAGCTAGGAATGAGCAGTTCTTC
TRBJ2-5 | NA | NA | TRBV27 | CASSLRPRETQYF | TGTGCCAGCAGTTTGCGGCCACGGGAGACCCAGTACTTC
TRBJ2-5 | NA | many | TRBV25-1 | CASRRRLGETQYF | TGTGCCAGCAGGAGGCGGCTCGGGGAGACCCAGTACTTC
TRBJ1-1 | TRBD1 | NA | TRBV29-1 | CSVVVRGRKTEAFF | TGCAGCGTTGTGGTCAGGGGGCGAAAGACTGAAGCTTTCTTT
TRBJ1-3 | NA | NA | TRBV13 | CASSLVGGLGNTIYF | TGTGCCAGCAGCTTAGTCGGGGGGCTCGGAAACACCATATATTTT
TRBJ2-7 | TRBD2 | NA | TRBV5-5 | CASSLVLAGAYEQYF | TGTGCCAGCAGCTTGGTACTAGCGGGAGCCTACGAGCAGTACTTC
TRBJ2-2 | NA | NA | TRBV7-3 | CASSLFAGNTGELFF | TGTGCCAGCAGCTTATTTGCGGGTAACACCGGGGAGCTGTTTTTT
TRBJ1-1 | NA | NA | TRBV18 | CASSPGQETEAFF | TGTGCCAGCTCACCTGGTCAGGAAACTGAAGCTTTCTTT
TRBJ2-7 | TRBD2 | NA | TRBV6-1 | CASSDPSGRAGEQYF | TGTGCCAGCAGTGACCCTAGCGGGAGGGCGGGCGAGCAGTACTTC
TRBJ1-3 | NA | medium-sized | TRBV4-2 | CASGGQKDTIYF | TGTGCCAGCGGAGGACAGAAAGACACCATATATTTT
TRBJ2-7 | TRBD1 | NA | TRBV2 | CASGTGGGNEQYF | TGTGCCAGCGGGACAGGGGGAGGCAACGAGCAGTACTTC
TRBJ2-2 | TRBD2 | NA | TRBV7-8 | CASTSSGSFTGELFF | TGTGCCAGCACCTCTAGCGGGAGTTTCACCGGGGAGCTGTTTTTT
TRBJ2-1 | TRBD2 | NA | TRBV3-1/TRBV3-2 | CASSPDPSGIHFF | TGTGCCAGCAGCCCAGACCCTAGCGGGATCCACTTCTTC
TRBJ2-3 | NA | NA | TRBV9 | CASSPRPLAPYTDTQYF | TGTGCCAGCAGCCCCCGCCCCCTAGCGCCCTACACAGATACGCAGTATTTT